This entry lists 25 T cell receptor beta chains sequenced from one sample in a study of blood T cell repertoires in COVID-19. Clones were sequenced by immunoSEQ multiplex PCR, and TCRdb holds only the in-frame ones, with some missing. Of 150,000 to 180,000 clones in the sample, around 79% were seen once. Sequencing was carried out using peripheral blood. The receptor set was obtained from a man older than 75 with acute or convalescent COVID-19.

The chain uses TRBV5-3 and TRBJ1-4, with 8 bases lining up with TRBD1. TRBV5-3 falls under the ORF class, with uncertain function. Germline trimming cut 3 bases from V and 2 bases from J; bases unmatched to any gene: 9. This CDR3 has 17 residues. The CDR3 DNA reads TGTGCCAGAAGCTGCCAGACAGGGGCTGCCACTAATGAAAAACTGTTTTTT. Protein: CARSCQTGAATNEKLFF.

V is TRBV11-2 and J is TRBJ2-7; TRBD1 matches 8 bases. The CDR3 is 15 amino acids. CDR1 is SGHAT, CDR2 FQNNGV, per germline. V lost 5 bases, J lost 2 bases, and 8 bases stayed unmatched. DNA of the CDR3: TGTGCCAGCAGCCGAGGACAGGGTGGTACCTACGAGCAGTACTTC. Amino acids: CASSRGQGGTYEQYF.

The genes are TRBV2 and TRBJ2-3; a possible D gene is TRBD1 (6 bases). The germline V gene has CDR1 SNHLY and CDR2 FYNNEI. CDR3 size: 15 residues. The germline V and J ends were trimmed by 6 bases and 1 base, with 14 bases remaining between them. CDR3 DNA sequence: TGTGCCAGCAGGAAGACCAGGGGAGGCACAGATACGCAGTATTTT. Its translation: CASRKTRGGTDTQYF.

This chain connects TRBV7-8 to TRBJ2-7; D is perhaps TRBD1 (6 bases). CDR1 SGHVS and CDR2 FQNEAQ come from the germline V gene. V was pared by 2 bases and J by 3 bases, with 11 bases between. The CDR3 spans 14 residues. CDR3 in DNA: TGTGCCAGCAGCTTAAGTAGGGACATCTACGAGCAGTACGTC. Encoded protein: CASSLSRDIYEQYV.

This clone was counted many times. V usage is TRBV7-9 and J usage is TRBJ1-2; D is possibly TRBD1 (6 bases). Germline CDR1 reads SEHNR; CDR2 reads FQNEAQ (reference sequence). V was clipped by 5 bases and J by 8 bases, with 15 bases between them. The CDR3 sequence is 13 residues long. CDR3 amino acids: CASSAPGVRGYTF. DNA for the CDR3: TGTGCCAGCAGCGCCCCAGGGGTTCGCGGCTACACCTTC.

The chain is built from TRBV19 and TRBJ1-2; 9 positions agree with TRBD1. Trimming took 6 bases from V and 7 from J; bases not matched to a gene: 6. The CDR3 has 13 residues. Germline CDR1 is LNHDA and CDR2 is SQIVND (reference sequence). The CDR3 DNA follows: TGTGCCAGTAGCCGGACAGGGGCCGGTGGCTACACCTTC. Its translation is CASSRTGAGGYTF.

The chain couples TRBV12-5 to TRBJ1-4; TRBD1 aligns across 8 bases. Looked up from germline, CDR1 is LGHNT and CDR2 is FRNRAP. This CDR3 is built from 14 residues. V dropped 4 bases and J dropped 5; count of bases not matched to a gene: 3. CDR3 nucleotide sequence: TGTGCTAGTGGTTCCGACAGGGGAAATGAAAAACTGTTTTTT. It codes for CASGSDRGNEKLFF.

This clone turned up a few times. This chain uses TRBV5-1 with TRBJ1-2; tentatively, D is TRBD1 (6 bases). Trimming removed 0 bases at V and 4 bases at J, with 10 bases between. The CDR3 sequence is 14 residues long. Per the germline V gene, CDR1 is SGHRS and CDR2 is YFSETQ. In nucleotides, the CDR3 is TGCGCCAGCAGCTTGGGACAGGCAGCCTATGGCTACACCTTC. It yields the protein CASSLGQAAYGYTF.

In regard to this clone: The junction and the germline gene differ at one end; a read error may be behind it. The chain combines TRBV19 with TRBJ2-5; D gene ambiguous. The CDR3 length is 18 residues. The germline V gene has CDR1 LNHDA and CDR2 SQIVND (reference sequence). CDR3 amino acids: CASSIAHSGGSVQETQYF. The CDR3 region has the DNA TGTGCCAGTAGTATAGCGCACTCCGGTGGATCCGTCCAAGAGACACAGTACTTC.

This clone has only a few counts. V gene TRBV30 combines with J gene TRBJ1-3; D may be TRBD1 (5 bases). Trimming pared 5 bases from V and 1 base from J, leaving 15 bases between. Germline lookup yields CDR1 GTSNPN and CDR2 SVGIG (reference sequence). This CDR3 contains 15 residues. CDR3 region: CAWGPWGGSGNTIYF. As DNA, the CDR3 is TGTGCCTGGGGCCCCTGGGGCGGATCTGGAAACACCATATATTTT.

The J gene is TRBJ1-1, the V gene TRBV6-1; D not certain. The CDR3 is 15 residues long. Trimming left V 2 bases short and J 6 bases short, with 16 bases between. CDR1 is MNHNS, CDR2 SASEGT, per germline. The CDR3 region is CASSERNILRAEAFF. CDR3 coding DNA: TGTGCCAGCAGTGAAAGGAACATCCTGAGGGCTGAAGCTTTCTTT.

This clone has only one observation. The genes are TRBV27 and TRBJ2-7; TRBD1 agrees at 11 bases. CDR1 and CDR2 (germline): MNHEY, SMNVEV (reference sequence). The CDR3 covers 17 residues. The V gene end was trimmed by 6 bases and the J gene end by 0 bases; junction bases not matched to a gene: 10. The CDR3 region has the DNA TGTGCCAGCAGCCTTCGAGGACAGGGGGCGGACTCCTACGAGCAGTACTTC. Encoded protein: CASSLRGQGADSYEQYF.

The chain has TRBV30 and TRBJ2-3; 13 bases agree with TRBD2. The trim removed 2 bases at V and 7 bases at J, leaving 6 bases unmatched. The CDR3 runs 15 residues. The germline gives CDR1 GTSNPN, CDR2 SVGIG (reference sequence). CDR3 coding DNA: TGTGCCTGGAGTTCACTAGCGGGGGGGCAAAATACGCAGTATTTT. Translation: CAWSSLAGGQNTQYF.

This clone was seen more than once but under ten times. The chain joins TRBV4-3 to TRBJ2-5, with 8 nucleotides matching TRBD2. After removal of 1 base from V and 2 bases from J, the junction contained 6 bases not matched to a gene. CDR1 and CDR2 from the germline V gene are LGHNA and YSLEER. The CDR3 has 16 residues. The CDR3 DNA is TGCGCCAGCAGCCAAGGGTACGGGGGGGGACAAGAGACCCAGTACTTC. Residues: CASSQGYGGGQETQYF.

This clone was counted once. The gene calls are TRBV11-3 and TRBJ2-4, with TRBD2 matching over 15 bases. Germline CDR1 and CDR2: SGHNT and YENEEA. The CDR3 is 15 amino acids. V was pared by 5 bases and J by 10 bases, with 6 bases of the junction left unmatched. CDR3: CASSRGTSGGLIQYF. In DNA form, the CDR3 reads TGTGCCAGCAGCCGAGGGACTAGCGGGGGGTTGATTCAGTACTTC.

The chain employs TRBV29-1 and TRBJ1-1; 10 bases map to TRBD1. This CDR3 contains 14 residues. Germline V gene data show CDR1 as SQVTM and CDR2 as ANQGSEA. The V segment lost 7 bases and the J segment 11 bases; nucleotides outside the gene matches: 16. Here the CDR3 reads CSAEGQGGFIGAFF. As DNA, the CDR3 is TGCAGCGCCGAAGGACAGGGGGGCTTTATCGGGGCTTTCTTT.

The genes are TRBV5-8 and TRBJ2-3; 10 nucleotides match TRBD2. Germline V gene sequence: CDR1 SGHTS, CDR2 YDEGEE. The CDR3 consists of 15 residues. Trimming cost V 2 bases and J 1 base; bases outside gene matches: 1. The CDR3, as DNA: TGTGCCAGCAGCTTCGGGACTAGCGGCACAGATACGCAGTATTTT. Protein sequence: CASSFGTSGTDTQYF.

This clone appeared a single time. The chain has TRBV10-3 and TRBJ1-2, with D hard to call. Germline assignment: CDR1 ENHRY and CDR2 SYGVKD. Trimming shortened V by 3 bases and J by 5 bases, and 7 bases separated the two germline ends. This CDR3 contains 12 residues. As DNA, the CDR3 is TGTGCCATCAGTGAAAGCCTTTATGGCTACACCTTC. It yields the protein CAISESLYGYTF.

The V call is TRBV6-5, the J call TRBJ2-7, with 7 nucleotides matching TRBD2. Germline V gene data show CDR1 as MNHEY and CDR2 as SVGAGI. With 7 bases clipped from V and 2 bases from J, the junction kept 8 bases outside the gene matches. The CDR3 loop spans 14 amino acids. CDR3 region: CASKTGTTAYEQYF. CDR3 nucleotide sequence: TGTGCCAGCAAAACCGGGACTACAGCCTACGAGCAGTACTTC.

The chain recombines TRBV5-1 with TRBJ1-2; the D gene is possibly TRBD1 (5 bases). V was pared by 3 bases and J by 5 bases, with 14 bases between. The CDR3 covers 14 residues. Looked up from germline, CDR1 is SGHRS and CDR2 is YFSETQ. CDR3 DNA: TGCGCCAGCAGCTCGGACATTAAAGGGTATGGCTACACCTTC. The encoded protein is CASSSDIKGYGYTF.

This chain links TRBV6-5 with TRBJ2-2; 9 bases match TRBD1. Germline trimming cut 6 bases from V and 5 bases from J; bases unmatched to any gene: 4. Germline V lookup: CDR1 MNHEY, CDR2 SVGAGI. The CDR3 extends over 14 amino acids. Here the CDR3 reads CASSQTGGTGELFF. DNA of the CDR3: TGTGCCAGCAGCCAGACAGGGGGTACCGGGGAGCTGTTTTTT.

The chain employs TRBV19 and TRBJ1-5, with TRBD1 matching over 7 bases. The CDR3 length is 11 residues. Germline CDR1 reads LNHDA; CDR2 reads SQIVND (reference sequence). With 3 bases clipped from V and 12 bases from J, the junction kept 2 bases outside the gene matches. In nucleotides, the CDR3 is TGTGCCAGTAGTATCGACAGGGACCAGCATTTT. This encodes CASSIDRDQHF.

V is TRBV3-1 (or the pseudogene TRBV3-2) and J is TRBJ2-5; TRBD1 aligns across 9 bases. This CDR3 has 15 amino acids. V trimming: 4 bases; J trimming: 2 bases; junction bases outside the gene matches: 5. Germline CDR1 reads LGHDT; CDR2 reads YNNKEL (reference sequence). CDR3 protein: CASSLRGTGQETQYF. The CDR3 nucleotides read TGTGCCAGCAGCCTCCGGGGGACAGGGCAAGAGACCCAGTACTTC.

This chain joins TRBV7-7 and TRBJ1-1; maybe TRBD1 (6 bases). From germline, CDR1 is SSHAT and CDR2 FNYEAQ (reference sequence). CDR3 size: 12 residues. The CDR3 coding sequence is TGTGCTAGGGGGGAGGGCTACACTGAAGCTTTCTTT. This gives the protein CARGEGYTEAFF.

The chain is built from TRBV3-1 (or the pseudogene TRBV3-2) and TRBJ2-1; 8 bases align to TRBD1. V lost 3 bases and J lost 3; bases outside the gene matches: 7. The germline V gene encodes CDR1 LGHDT and CDR2 YNNKEL (reference sequence). This CDR3 has 16 amino acids. The CDR3 nucleotides are TGTGCCAGCAGCCACCAGTACAGGGGGTACTACAATGAGCAGTTCTTC. This codes for CASSHQYRGYYNEQFF.